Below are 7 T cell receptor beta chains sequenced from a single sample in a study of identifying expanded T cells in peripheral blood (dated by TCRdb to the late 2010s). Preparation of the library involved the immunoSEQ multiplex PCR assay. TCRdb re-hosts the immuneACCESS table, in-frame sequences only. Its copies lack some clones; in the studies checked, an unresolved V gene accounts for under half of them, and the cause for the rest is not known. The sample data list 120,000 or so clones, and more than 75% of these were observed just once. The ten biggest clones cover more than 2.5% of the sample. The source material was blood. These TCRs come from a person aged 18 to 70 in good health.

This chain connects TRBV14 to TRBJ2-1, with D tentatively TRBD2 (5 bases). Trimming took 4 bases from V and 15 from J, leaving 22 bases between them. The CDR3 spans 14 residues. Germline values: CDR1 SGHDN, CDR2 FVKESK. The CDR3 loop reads CASSPGKILVRRFF. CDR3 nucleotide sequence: TGTGCCAGCAGCCCGGGGAAAATACTAGTACGGCGGTTCTTC.

In nucleotides, the CDR3 is TGTGCCAGCAAGAGGGGCGCTAGCACAGATACGCAGTATTTT. Translated, it gives CASKRGASTDTQYF. The V and J genes are TRBV27 and TRBJ2-3; possibly TRBD1 or TRBD2 for D (5 bases each). The CDR3 spans 14 residues. V lost 7 bases to trimming and J lost 0 bases, with 11 bases between them. The germline V gene encodes CDR1 MNHEY and CDR2 SMNVEV (reference sequence).

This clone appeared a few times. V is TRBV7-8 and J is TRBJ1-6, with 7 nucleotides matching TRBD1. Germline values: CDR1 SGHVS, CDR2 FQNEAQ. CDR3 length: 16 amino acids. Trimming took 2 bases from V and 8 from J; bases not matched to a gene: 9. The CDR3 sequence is CASSLPPTGKDSPLHF. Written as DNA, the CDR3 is TGTGCCAGCAGCTTACCCCCGACAGGGAAGGATTCACCCCTCCACTTT.

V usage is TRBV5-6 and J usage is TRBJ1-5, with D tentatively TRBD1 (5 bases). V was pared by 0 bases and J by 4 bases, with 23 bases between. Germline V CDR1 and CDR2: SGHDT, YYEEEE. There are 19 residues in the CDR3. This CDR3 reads CASSLGGPRGEGINQPQHF. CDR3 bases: TGTGCCAGCAGCTTGGGCGGTCCCCGGGGGGAGGGAATAAATCAGCCCCAGCATTTT.

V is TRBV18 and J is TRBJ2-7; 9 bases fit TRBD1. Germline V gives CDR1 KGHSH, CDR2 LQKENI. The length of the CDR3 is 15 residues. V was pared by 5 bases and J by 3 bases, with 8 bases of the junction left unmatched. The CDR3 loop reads CASSTPGTGRYEQYF. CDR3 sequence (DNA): TGTGCCAGCTCAACCCCCGGGACAGGGCGCTACGAGCAGTACTTC.

The CDR3 region has the DNA TGTGCCAGCAGCGCACAGAGTCAGCCCCAGCATTTT. Its translation is CASSAQSQPQHF. The chain employs TRBV5-6 and TRBJ1-5; D not certain. Trimming left V 4 bases short and J 6 bases short, with 8 bases between. The CDR3 totals 12 residues. Germline V CDR1 and CDR2: SGHDT, YYEEEE.

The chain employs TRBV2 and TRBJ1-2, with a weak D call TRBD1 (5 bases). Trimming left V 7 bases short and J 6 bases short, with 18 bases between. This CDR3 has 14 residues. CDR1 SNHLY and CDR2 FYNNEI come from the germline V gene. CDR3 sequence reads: CASNTGGTVNGYTF. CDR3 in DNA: TGTGCCAGCAATACGGGGGGGACGGTAAATGGCTACACCTTC.